This TCR beta chain appears in the sequencing data of a study of blood T cell repertoires in COVID-19. This clone was seen a handful of times. Original handling: Estimation of nucleated cell counts was performed using reference gene primer amplification. Assay: immunoSEQ multiplex PCR; the TCRdb copy retains only in-frame clones and omits some. For V, J and clone size, that table is used; D and trimming come from the DNA. In the table there are roughly 200,000 clones, around 88% of which are singletons. CDR1 SNHLY and CDR2 FYNNEI come from the germline V gene. With 8 bases clipped from V and 6 bases from J, the junction kept 7 bases outside the gene matches. The CDR3 has 13 amino acids.

Sequencing used peripheral blood. The rearrangement uses TRBV2 and TRBJ2-1, with 7 nucleotides matching TRBD1. This TCR was sampled from a woman aged 25 to 45 with acute or convalescent COVID-19. The CDR3 region has the DNA TGTGCCAGCCGAATGACAGGGCTCAATGAGCAGTTCTTC. This codes for CASRMTGLNEQFF.